Each of the 3 T cell receptor beta chains below was sequenced from the same sample in a study of cytomegalovirus exposure and HLA in healthy donors. The PCR made use of 60 Vbeta and 13 Jbeta primers. Sequencing was performed with immunoSEQ multiplex PCR; in TCRdb, only in-frame clones are kept and a portion is missing. Among about 150,000 clones listed, about 77% were seen once. Sequenced input: PBMCs. These receptors came from a male donor in good health and CMV-seronegative.

This clone has only a few counts. The rearrangement uses TRBV7-6 and TRBJ1-1; perhaps TRBD1 as D (5 bases). The CDR3 runs to 15 residues. Trimming pared 1 base from V and 4 bases from J, leaving 13 bases between. Germline values: CDR1 SGHVS, CDR2 FNYEAQ. This CDR3 is CASSLVQGRSTEAFF. The DNA of the CDR3 is TGTGCCAGCAGCTTAGTGCAGGGAAGGAGCACTGAAGCTTTCTTT. The full variable domain, in which reference TRBV7-6 and TRBJ1-1 provide the parts outside the CDR3, is GAGVSQSPRYKVTKRGQDVALRCDPISGHVSLYWYRQALGQGPEFLTYFNYEAQQDKSGLPNDRFSAERPEGSISTLTIQRTEQRDSAMYRCASSLVQGRSTEAFFGQGTRLTVV.

The table lists this clone with a few counts. The rearrangement links TRBV9 to TRBJ2-3; D is possibly TRBD2 (5 bases). Trimming took 3 bases from V and 6 from J, leaving 11 bases between them. The CDR3 sequence is 13 residues long. Germline lookup yields CDR1 SGDLS and CDR2 YYNGEE. CDR3 loop: CASSGQERDTQYF. The CDR3 DNA reads TGTGCCAGCAGCGGCCAGGAGCGGGATACGCAGTATTTT.

This chain links TRBV7-9 with TRBJ2-7, with D possibly being TRBD1 (6 bases). The CDR3 spans 14 residues. V gave up 1 base and J gave up 5 bases, with 12 bases separating them. CDR1 and CDR2 from the germline V gene are SEHNR and FQNEAQ (reference sequence). In nucleotides, the CDR3 is TGTGCCAGCAGCTTAGTTTCCAGGGGCCACGAGCAGTACTTC. Its translation is CASSLVSRGHEQYF.